This passage covers 18 T cell receptor beta chains from one sample sequenced in a study of T-cell reconstitution after alpha-beta-depleted transplantation in children. Preparation of the TCRbeta library used unique molecular identifiers. TCRdb reprocessed the PCR reads via MiXCR and lists one record per CDR3 protein. The table records around 700,000 distinct CDR3 sequences, about an eighth of them present only once. The sequences come from PBMCs, collected before TCRalphabeta/CD19-depleted stem cell transplant. The receptor source for this set is a girl aged 2 to 9 with congenital amegakaryocytic thrombocytopenia, due to receive a stem cell transplant.

This clonotype has only a few counts. The chain combines TRBV5-1 with TRBJ2-7, with D possibly TRBD2 on 5 matching bases. From germline, CDR1 is SGHRS and CDR2 YFSETQ. The length of the CDR3 is 18 residues. V was trimmed by 1 base and J by 1 base, leaving 21 bases between them. The CDR3 spells CASSLRPLDYTISYEQYF. CDR3 DNA sequence: TGCGCCAGCAGCTTGCGTCCGCTTGACTACACGATATCCTACGAGCAGTACTTC.

Here the CDR3 reads CASSHGSTYEQYF. In DNA form, the CDR3 reads TGTGCCAGCAGTCACGGGTCCACCTACGAGCAGTACTTC. The V and J genes are TRBV12-3 or TRBV12-4 and TRBJ2-7, with no clear D. The germline V and J ends were trimmed by 5 bases and 2 bases, with 10 bases remaining between them. This CDR3 is 13 amino acids long.

In its sample, this clonotype was seen many times. The V gene is TRBV15, the J gene TRBJ2-2; 8 bases line up with TRBD2. The CDR3 is made up of 16 amino acids. V shed 0 bases and J 5 bases; nucleotides not matched to a gene: 5. CDR1 and CDR2 from the germline V gene are LNHNV and YYDKDF (reference sequence). In nucleotides, the CDR3 is TGTGCCACCAGCAGAGATTTGGCGGGGGGAACCGGGGAGCTGTTTTTT. Amino acids: CATSRDLAGGTGELFF. Drawing the rest from reference TRBV15 and TRBJ2-2, the complete variable domain is DAMVIQNPRYQVTQFGKPVTLSCSQTLNHNVMYWYQQKSSQAPKLLFHYYDKDFNNEADTPDNFQSRRPNTSFCFLDIRSPGLGDTAMYLCATSRDLAGGTGELFFGEGSRLTVL.

This clonotype has ten or more counts. In DNA form, the CDR3 reads TGTGCCAGCAGCCCGTTATCGGCGGGGGACAACACCGGGGAGCTGTTTTTT. This gives the protein CASSPLSAGDNTGELFF. The chain joins TRBV7-9 to TRBJ2-2; 7 nucleotides agree with TRBD2. The V gene end was trimmed by 5 bases and the J gene end by 2 bases; junction bases not matched to a gene: 11. Germline values: CDR1 SEHNR, CDR2 FQNEAQ (reference sequence). CDR3 length equals 17 residues.

This clonotype was seen more than once but under ten times. The V gene is TRBV24-1, the J gene TRBJ2-3, with 8 positions matching TRBD2. J lost 1 base, V lost 10 bases, and 18 bases had no gene match. CDR1 is KGHDR and CDR2 is SFDVKD in the germline V gene. The length of the CDR3 is 18 residues. Here the CDR3 DNA reads TGTGCCACATCATTGTCTAGCGGGCAGTTAAACCGCACAGATACGCAGTATTTT. It translates to CATSLSSGQLNRTDTQYF.

V usage is TRBV19 and J usage is TRBJ1-4; D is undetermined. CDR3 size: 14 residues. The germline V gene encodes CDR1 LNHDA and CDR2 SQIVND (reference sequence). V shed 5 bases and J shed 0 bases, with 7 bases lying between them. As DNA, the CDR3 is TGTGCCAGTAGTGGTGATGCAACTAATGAAAAACTGTTTTTT. This codes for CASSGDATNEKLFF. The full variable domain, rest sourced from reference TRBV19 and TRBJ1-4, is DGGITQSPKYLFRKEGQNVTLSCEQNLNHDAMYWYRQDPGQGLRLIYYSQIVNDFQKGDIAEGYSVSREKKESFPLTVTSAQKNPTAFYLCASSGDATNEKLFFGSGTQLSVL.

In this sample, this clonotype turned up many times. The chain carries TRBV6-1 and TRBJ1-1; D remains unclear. Per germline, CDR1 MNHNS and CDR2 SASEGT. The V and J ends lost 5 bases and 10 bases respectively, with 20 bases between them. The CDR3 is 14 amino acids. DNA of the CDR3: TGTGCCAGCAGTCAACCGGGCCTGTATTCAGTAGCTTTCTTT. Encoded protein: CASSQPGLYSVAFF.

The gene calls are TRBV18 and TRBJ2-7; the D gene is possibly TRBD1 (5 bases). The V end lost 4 bases, the J end lost 0 bases, and 7 bases lay between the germline ends. The CDR3 loop spans 13 amino acids. The germline CDR1 and CDR2 sequences are KGHSH and LQKENI. The CDR3, as DNA: TGTGCCAGCTCACAGACAGTCTCCTACGAGCAGTACTTC. Translation gives CASSQTVSYEQYF.

The genes are TRBV3-1 and TRBJ2-3, with a weak D call TRBD2 (5 bases). Germline CDR1 and CDR2: LGHDT and YNNKEL (reference sequence). V lost 3 bases and J 5 bases, leaving 9 bases between the germline ends. The CDR3 is 13 residues long. CDR3 sequence reads: CASSQERGDTQYF. In DNA form, the CDR3 reads TGTGCCAGCAGCCAGGAACGGGGAGATACGCAGTATTTT.

The chain joins TRBV5-1 to TRBJ2-7; possibly TRBD2 for D (6 bases). V was shortened by 4 bases and J by 7 bases, with 18 bases between the two germline ends. Germline V gene data show CDR1 as SGHRS and CDR2 as YFSETQ. The CDR3 has 14 amino acids. CDR3 in amino acids: CASSQGLAKGEQYF. CDR3 nucleotide sequence: TGCGCCAGCAGCCAGGGACTCGCCAAGGGGGAGCAGTACTTC.

Comment on this clonotype: A read error is possible here, since a much larger clone lies one base away. This chain joins TRBV29-1 and TRBJ1-1; no clear D. The CDR3 spans 12 residues. Per germline, CDR1 SQVTM and CDR2 ANQGSEA. With 4 bases removed from V and 4 bases from J, the gap between germline ends came to 10 bases. The CDR3 reads CSVVYGSTEAFF. CDR3 sequence (DNA): TGCAGCGTTGTCTACGGTTCCACTGAAGCTTTCTTT.

The J gene is TRBJ2-3, the V gene TRBV5-1; tentatively, D is TRBD1 (6 bases). The ends were cut back, 3 bases at V and 3 bases at J, with 11 bases in the middle. This CDR3 comprises 14 residues. Germline CDR1 and CDR2: SGHRS and YFSETQ. For the CDR3, the DNA is TGCGCCAGCAGCTATCGACAGGCAACAGATACGCAGTATTTT. Translating it yields CASSYRQATDTQYF.

The V gene is TRBV19, the J gene TRBJ2-3; TRBD2 matches at 7 bases. CDR1 is LNHDA, CDR2 SQIVND, per germline (reference sequence). The CDR3 consists of 16 residues. The ends lost 5 bases at V and 0 bases at J; junction bases unmatched: 8. CDR3 DNA: TGTGCCAGTAGTCCGAGACTAGCCGAAAGCACAGATACGCAGTATTTT. It encodes CASSPRLAESTDTQYF.

The chain has TRBV15 and TRBJ2-3, with 9 bases matching TRBD2. Per germline, CDR1 LNHNV and CDR2 YYDKDF (reference sequence). CDR3 length: 15 residues. Germline trimming cut 1 base from V and 2 bases from J; bases unmatched to any gene: 1. The CDR3 is CATSRGGRDTDTQYF. CDR3 DNA: TGTGCCACCAGCAGAGGCGGGAGGGACACAGATACGCAGTATTTT.

This clonotype appeared many times. The genes are TRBV20-1 and TRBJ1-4; D unclear. This CDR3 has 13 amino acids. Trimming stripped 0 bases from V and 6 bases from J, with 8 bases between. Germline CDR1 DFQATT, CDR2 SNEGSKA (reference sequence). The CDR3 region has the DNA TGCAGTGCTAGAGATGGCCAGGATGAAAAACTGTTTTTT. Translating it yields CSARDGQDEKLFF.

This clonotype occurred many times. The chain couples TRBV7-7 to TRBJ2-5, with D possibly being TRBD2 (6 bases). V lost 5 bases to trimming and J lost 5 bases, with 15 bases between them. Per germline, CDR1 SSHAT and CDR2 FNYEAQ (reference sequence). This CDR3 is 14 amino acids long. The CDR3 DNA sequence: TGTGCCAGCAGCCATGGGGCGGGAAGGGAGACCCAGTACTTC. The encoded protein is CASSHGAGRETQYF. The whole variable domain, remainder taken from reference TRBV7-7 and TRBJ2-5, is GAGVSQSPRYKVTKRGQDVTLRCDPISSHATLYWYQQALGQGPEFLTYFNYEAQPDKSGLPSDRFSAERPEGSISTLTIQRTEQRDSAMYRCASSHGAGRETQYFGPGTRLLVL.

V gene TRBV6-2 or TRBV6-3 combines with J gene TRBJ2-1; 9 bases match TRBD2. Germline-derived CDR1 and CDR2 are MNHEY and SVGEGT. CDR3 length: 14 residues. Losses at the gene ends were 2 bases for V and 9 bases for J; bases not matched to a gene: 5. CDR3 in DNA: TGTGCCAGCAGTTACGTAGGGACTAGCAGTGAGCAGTTCTTC. It is translated as CASSYVGTSSEQFF.

The rearrangement links TRBV7-9 to TRBJ2-1, with D perhaps TRBD2 (6 bases). The CDR3 covers 17 residues. Trimming pared 3 bases from V and 0 bases from J, leaving 15 bases between. Germline CDR1 and CDR2: SEHNR and FQNEAQ (reference sequence). The CDR3 region has the DNA TGTGCCAGCAGCTTTGGGGCGGGACCAGGCTCCTACAATGAGCAGTTCTTC. It specifies CASSFGAGPGSYNEQFF. Full variable domain (missing parts from reference TRBV7-9 and TRBJ2-1): DTGVSQNPRHKITKRGQNVTFRCDPISEHNRLYWYRQTLGQGPEFLTYFQNEAQLEKSRLLSDRFSAERPKGSFSTLEIQRTEQGDSAMYLCASSFGAGPGSYNEQFFGPGTRLTVL.